The present T cell receptor (beta chain) was sequenced within a study of immune evolution from preneoplasia to lung adenocarcinoma. This clone has only one observation. Profiling relied on immunoSEQ multiplex PCR, and the TCRdb table lists in-frame clones only, not all of them. This table has about 2,000 clones, over 75% appearing once. The CDR3 runs 12 residues. The germline V gene encodes CDR1 SGHAT and CDR2 FQDESV (reference sequence). Trimming left V 4 bases short and J 2 bases short, with 0 bases between. V is TRBV11-1 and J is TRBJ2-6; no clear D gene. Input material: FFPE adjacent normal lung tissue. This TCR came from a person between 60 and 80 years old with lung adenocarcinoma. This CDR3 reads CASSSGANVLTF. In DNA, the CDR3 is TGTGCCAGCAGCTCTGGGGCCAACGTCCTGACTTTC.